These T cell receptor beta chains were read from a single sample in a study of radiotherapy plus CTLA-4 blockade in lung cancer. The table came from immunoSEQ multiplex PCR; TCRdb's copy has only in-frame clones and leaves some out. Here the sample spans approximately 90,000 clones, 83% being singletons. The input for sequencing was peripheral blood, taken from a patient treated with radiotherapy plus ipilimumab. These receptors were obtained from a human donor with non-small cell lung cancer who had stable disease on radiotherapy plus ipilimumab. The CDR3 runs from the conserved cysteine through the conserved F or W. The order of the fields is J gene, clone size, D gene, V gene, CDR3 length, CDR3 protein, CDR3 DNA. D genes are given only for firm matches. For some rows the clone size is stated as once, few or many, or as a class when expanded; others skip it.

TRBJ2-3,few,.,TRBV9,16,CASSVEGGGAADTQYF,TGTGCCAGCAGCGTAGAGGGTGGGGGCGCGGCAGATACGCAGTATTTT
TRBJ2-1,.,.,TRBV27,12,CASSQNYNEQFF,TGTGCCAGCAGTCAAAACTACAATGAGCAGTTCTTC
TRBJ2-3,.,.,TRBV7-9,11,CASSPTDTQYF,TGTGCCAGCAGCCCCACAGATACGCAGTATTTT
TRBJ1-2,few,.,TRBV5-6,17,CASSFGGRRVANYGYTF,TGTGCCAGCAGCTTTGGAGGACGCCGCGTAGCTAACTATGGCTACACCTTC
TRBJ2-7,.,.,TRBV4-1,13,CASSQDGLSEQYF,TGCGCCAGCAGCCAAGATGGCCTCTCTGAGCAGTACTTC
TRBJ2-5,.,.,TRBV11-2,13,CASSLVLQETQYF,TGTGCCAGCAGCTTAGTTCTTCAAGAGACCCAGTACTTC
TRBJ2-6,.,TRBD1,TRBV19,17,CASSPGQGFPGANVLTF,TGTGCCAGTAGTCCAGGACAGGGTTTCCCTGGGGCCAACGTCCTGACTTTC
TRBJ2-3,.,TRBD2,TRBV18,17,CASSPGLAHRGIDTQYF,TGTGCCAGCTCACCCGGACTAGCCCATAGAGGGATAGATACGCAGTATTTT
TRBJ2-2,.,TRBD1,TRBV6-5,14,CASSRAGGTGELFF,TGTGCCAGCTCTAGGGCAGGGGGCACCGGGGAGCTGTTTTTT
TRBJ2-1,.,TRBD2,TRBV6-6,15,CASSPTSGSYNEQFF,TGTGCCAGCAGCCCGACTAGCGGATCCTACAATGAGCAGTTCTTC